Shown below are 22 T cell receptor beta chains from a single sample sequenced in a study of regulatory T cells in long-lasting Graves disease. Assembly of TCR beta libraries relied on iRepertoire HTBI primers together with Arm-PCR of CDR3 regions. TCRdb used MiXCR to reprocess the multiplex PCR reads, holding one entry per CDR3 protein. The sample lists around 250,000 distinct CDR3 sequences; around 20% were seen once. Time point: newly diagnosed GD, antithyroid drugs for less than 3 months. PBMC RNA was the source of the TCR library. The specimen comprised peripheral blood mononuclear cells (PBMCs), sampled at new diagnosis, from a patient treated with antithyroid drugs. The receptor source for this set is a female donor with Graves disease.

This clonotype was picked up many times. The chain is built from TRBV5-1 and TRBJ2-2; 9 bases are a match to TRBD2. The CDR3 sequence is 16 residues long. With 2 bases clipped from V and 3 bases from J, the junction kept 5 bases outside the gene matches. Germline V gene sequence: CDR1 SGHRS, CDR2 YFSETQ. CDR3 in DNA: TGCGCCAGCAGCTTCGAGGGCGGGAGGGACACCGGGGAGCTGTTTTTT. Amino acid sequence: CASSFEGGRDTGELFF.

This clonotype appeared a few times. This sequence may be a read error, since a much larger clone differs from it by one base. The gene calls are TRBV10-3 and TRBJ1-1; 8 bases line up with TRBD1. Trimming removed 7 bases from V and 6 bases from J; junction bases left unmatched: 10. Germline CDR1 and CDR2: ENHRY and SYGVKD. The length of the CDR3 is 14 residues. CDR3 sequence reads: CAITGTGDDAEAFF. In DNA form, the CDR3 reads TGTGCCATCACTGGGACAGGAGATGACGCTGAAGCTTTCTTT.

The V gene is TRBV12-3 or TRBV12-4, the J gene TRBJ1-6; TRBD1 matches at 7 bases. The CDR3 has 15 amino acids. Trimming at V came to 8 bases and at J to 4 bases, leaving 8 bases not matched to a gene. This chain's CDR3 is CASGNRGVYNSPLHF. The CDR3 DNA follows: TGTGCCAGCGGAAACAGGGGCGTATATAATTCACCCCTCCACTTT.

In this sample, this clonotype turned up many times. The CDR3 is CASPKCRPKNGYTF. The CDR3 DNA sequence: TGTGCCAGTCCGAAGTGCCGGCCTAAAAATGGCTACACCTTC. The V and J genes are TRBV7-3 and TRBJ1-2; D gene ambiguous. The CDR3 contains 14 residues. With 9 bases removed from V and 6 bases from J, the gap between germline ends came to 20 bases. In germline, CDR1 is SGHTA, CDR2 FQGTGA.

Of note for this clonotype: This may come from a read error, since a much larger clone is one base off. The chain employs TRBV6-2 or TRBV6-3 and TRBJ2-2; D gene unclear. Germline CDR1 is MNHEY and CDR2 is SVGEGT. V gave up 10 bases and J gave up 0 bases, with 18 bases separating them. The CDR3 contains 16 residues. The CDR3 protein is CAIRGLTPANTGELFF. In DNA form, the CDR3 reads TGTGCCATCAGAGGTCTCACGCCTGCGAACACCGGGGAGCTGTTTTTT.

This clonotype was recorded a few times. The CDR3 nucleotides are TGTGCCAGTACCAAGGGTGGACAGCGCCGAGATCAGCCCCAGCATTTT. It is translated as CASTKGGQRRDQPQHF. This chain connects TRBV19 to TRBJ1-5, with D possibly TRBD1 on 6 matching bases. Germline CDR1 LNHDA, CDR2 SQIVND (reference sequence). The CDR3 sequence is 16 residues long. Trimming cost V 7 bases and J 5 bases, with 21 bases left between them.

Many counts were recorded for this clonotype. The chain has TRBV20-1 and TRBJ1-2; D remains ambiguous. This CDR3 comprises 11 residues. Germline V gene lookup returns CDR1 DFQATT and CDR2 SNEGSKA (reference sequence). Trimming cost V 4 bases and J 3 bases, with 6 bases left between them. Here the CDR3 reads CSANQDYGYTF. CDR3 sequence (DNA): TGCAGTGCTAATCAAGACTATGGCTACACCTTC.

This clonotype was counted once. The rearrangement uses TRBV11-3 and TRBJ1-1; 8 bases match TRBD1. Germline lookup yields CDR1 SGHNT and CDR2 YENEEA. Trimming at V came to 5 bases and at J to 4 bases, leaving 6 bases not matched to a gene. This CDR3 comprises 14 residues. The CDR3 region is CASSPWDRTTEAFF. The CDR3 DNA reads TGTGCCAGCAGCCCTTGGGACAGGACCACTGAAGCTTTCTTT.

This chain links TRBV5-4 with TRBJ2-4; no definite D call. This CDR3 spans 15 amino acids. With 3 bases removed from V and 6 bases from J, the gap between germline ends came to 16 bases. CDR1 SGHNT and CDR2 YYREEE come from the germline V gene (reference sequence). CDR3 DNA sequence: TGTGCCAGCAGCTCACCCGGGCAGAATCGAAACATTCAGTACTTC. This translates into CASSSPGQNRNIQYF.

This sequence joins TRBV24-1 and TRBJ1-2, with 11 bases identical to TRBD1. This CDR3 region has 15 residues. Germline V CDR1 and CDR2: KGHDR, SFDVKD. The J segment lost 4 bases and the V segment lost 3 bases, leaving 3 bases of the junction unmatched. CDR3 loop: CATSDGQGASYGYTF. The CDR3 DNA sequence: TGTGCCACCAGTGATGGACAGGGGGCCAGCTATGGCTACACCTTC.

This rearrangement joins TRBV2 to TRBJ2-1; TRBD2 matches 7 bases. The V gene end was trimmed by 7 bases and the J gene end by 2 bases; junction bases not matched to a gene: 5. The CDR3 is 14 amino acids. CDR1 and CDR2 (germline): SNHLY, FYNNEI. The DNA of the CDR3 is TGTGCCAGCAAGGGGCTAGCGGCCTACAATGAGCAGTTCTTC. This encodes CASKGLAAYNEQFF.

This clonotype was seen many times. The genes are TRBV20-1 and TRBJ2-3; 15 nucleotides align to TRBD2. CDR1 and CDR2 from the germline V gene are DFQATT and SNEGSKA (reference sequence). Unmatched junction bases numbered 7, after V lost 5 bases and J lost 4 bases. The CDR3 spans 16 residues. The CDR3 loop reads CSARSGLAGGADTQYF. CDR3 in DNA: TGCAGTGCTCGATCCGGACTAGCGGGGGGGGCAGATACGCAGTATTTT.

The chain recombines TRBV6-2 or TRBV6-3 with TRBJ2-2, with D possibly TRBD2 on 6 matching bases. The V end lost 2 bases, the J end lost 6 bases, and 10 bases lay between the germline ends. Germline V CDR1 and CDR2: MNHEY, SVGEGT. CDR3 length: 14 amino acids. The CDR3 nucleotides read TGTGCCAGCAGTTACGGAGGGGCGGCCGGGGAGCTGTTTTTT. Translation gives CASSYGGAAGELFF.

This clonotype was detected ten times or more. This chain uses TRBV11-2 with TRBJ2-5; TRBD1 matches at 7 bases. Looked up from germline, CDR1 is SGHAT and CDR2 is FQNNGV. CDR3 length: 14 residues. Trimming at V came to 7 bases and at J to 11 bases, leaving 16 bases not matched to a gene. The CDR3 DNA sequence: TGTGCCAGCAACCCTGAAAGGGCGGGCAGGGGGCAGTACTTC. As protein: CASNPERAGRGQYF.

This clonotype was counted a few times. This likely traces to a read error, being one base from a far larger clone. The chain combines TRBV6-2 or TRBV6-3 with TRBJ2-1, with a weak D call TRBD2 (5 bases). With 2 bases removed from V and 10 bases from J, the gap between germline ends came to 9 bases. Germline V gene sequence: CDR1 MNHEY, CDR2 SVGEGT. The CDR3 runs to 12 residues. The CDR3 spells CASSYGGYEQFF. The CDR3 bases are TGTGCCAGCAGTTACGGAGGTTACGAGCAGTTCTTC.

This clonotype appeared many times. The CDR3 DNA follows: TGTGCCAGCAGCCAAGGAACGGACCCCTACGAGCAGTACTTC. Translated, it gives CASSQGTDPYEQYF. The rearrangement uses TRBV4-2 and TRBJ2-7; D is undetermined. CDR1 and CDR2 (germline): LGHNA, YNFKEQ. Trimming took 1 base from V and 2 from J, leaving 9 bases between them. The CDR3 is 14 residues long.

Concerning this clonotype: With only one base between it and a far larger clone, this is likely a read error. The chain combines TRBV5-1 with TRBJ2-7; 7 bases match TRBD2. Germline-derived CDR1 and CDR2 are SGHRS and YFSETQ. The CDR3 has 17 residues. The V and J ends lost 1 base and 7 bases, in that order; junction bases with no gene match: 17. CDR3 bases: TGCGCCAGCAGCTTGTCTGGCGGGAGCTTCTCCTACAATGAGCAGTACTTC. Encoded protein: CASSLSGGSFSYNEQYF.

Many counts were recorded for this clonotype. The V gene is TRBV20-1, the J gene TRBJ2-3, with a tentative D call TRBD2 (5 bases). Trimming removed 4 bases from V and 4 bases from J, with 12 bases in between. The CDR3 has 13 residues. Germline values: CDR1 DFQATT, CDR2 SNEGSKA (reference sequence). The CDR3 nucleotides read TGCAGTGCTATATCCCTAGCTCCAGATACGCAGTATTTT. Translation gives CSAISLAPDTQYF.

This clonotype was recorded at least ten times. This chain joins TRBV11-3 and TRBJ2-5, with 7 bases lining up with TRBD1. The V gene's germline CDR1 is SGHNT and CDR2 YENEEA. This CDR3 region has 16 residues. Germline trimming cut 5 bases from V and 2 bases from J; bases unmatched to any gene: 11. In nucleotides, the CDR3 is TGTGCCAGCAGCCCGGGGACAGACCCTGTTCAAGAGACCCAGTACTTC. Translated: CASSPGTDPVQETQYF. Looking up the rest from reference TRBV11-3 and TRBJ2-5 gives the full variable domain: EAGVVQSPRYKIIEKKQPVAFWCNPISGHNTLYWYLQNLGQGPELLIRYENEEAVDDSQLPKDRFSAERLKGVDSTLKIQPAELGDSAVYLCASSPGTDPVQETQYFGPGTRLLVL.

The rearrangement links TRBV6-1 to TRBJ2-5, with a possible D match to TRBD1 (6 bases). V was trimmed by 1 base and J by 4 bases, leaving 7 bases between them. The CDR3 is 13 residues long. Germline values: CDR1 MNHNS, CDR2 SASEGT. The CDR3 region is CASSEDRVETQYF. In DNA form, the CDR3 reads TGTGCCAGCAGTGAAGACAGGGTAGAGACCCAGTACTTC.

This clonotype was seen repeatedly, ten times or more. The chain links TRBV2 to TRBJ1-5; D unresolved. Germline loops: CDR1 SNHLY, CDR2 FYNNEI. Trimming took off 7 bases at V and 11 bases at J, with 18 bases between the two ends. The CDR3 extends over 13 amino acids. The CDR3 sequence: CASTPFGVSAQHF. The CDR3 DNA sequence: TGTGCCAGCACCCCTTTCGGGGTCTCGGCCCAGCATTTT.

Many counts were recorded for this clonotype. This chain uses TRBV29-1 with TRBJ2-5; 9 positions agree with TRBD2. Germline trimming cut 6 bases from V and 4 bases from J; bases unmatched to any gene: 6. The CDR3 sequence is 13 residues long. CDR1 is SQVTM and CDR2 is ANQGSEA in the germline V gene. CDR3 coding DNA: TGCAGCGTCGATAGCGGGAGTGGAGAGACCCAGTACTTC. Translated: CSVDSGSGETQYF.